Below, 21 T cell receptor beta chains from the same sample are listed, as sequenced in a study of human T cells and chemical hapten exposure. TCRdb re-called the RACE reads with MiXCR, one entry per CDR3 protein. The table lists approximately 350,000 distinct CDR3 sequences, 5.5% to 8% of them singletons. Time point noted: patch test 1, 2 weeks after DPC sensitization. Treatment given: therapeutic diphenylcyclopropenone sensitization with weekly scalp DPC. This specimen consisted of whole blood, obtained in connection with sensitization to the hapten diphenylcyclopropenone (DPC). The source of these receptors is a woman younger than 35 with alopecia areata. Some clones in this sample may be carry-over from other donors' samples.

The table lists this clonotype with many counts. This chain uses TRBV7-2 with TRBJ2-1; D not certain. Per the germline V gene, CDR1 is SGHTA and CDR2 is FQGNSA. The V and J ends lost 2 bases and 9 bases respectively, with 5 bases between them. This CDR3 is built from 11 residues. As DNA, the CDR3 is TGTGCCAGCAGCTTATTGGGTGAGCAGTTCTTC. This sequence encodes CASSLLGEQFF.

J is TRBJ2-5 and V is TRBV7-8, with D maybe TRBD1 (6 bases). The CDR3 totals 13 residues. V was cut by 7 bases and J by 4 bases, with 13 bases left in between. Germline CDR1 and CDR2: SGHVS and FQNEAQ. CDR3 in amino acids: CASTPEGVETQYF. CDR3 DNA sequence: TGTGCCAGCACTCCCGAGGGGGTAGAGACCCAGTACTTC.

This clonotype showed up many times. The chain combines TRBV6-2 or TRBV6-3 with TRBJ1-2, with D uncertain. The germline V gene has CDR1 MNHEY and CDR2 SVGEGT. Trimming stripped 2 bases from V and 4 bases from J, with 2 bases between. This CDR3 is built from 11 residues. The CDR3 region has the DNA TGTGCCAGCAGTTACACCTATGGCTACACCTTC. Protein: CASSYTYGYTF.

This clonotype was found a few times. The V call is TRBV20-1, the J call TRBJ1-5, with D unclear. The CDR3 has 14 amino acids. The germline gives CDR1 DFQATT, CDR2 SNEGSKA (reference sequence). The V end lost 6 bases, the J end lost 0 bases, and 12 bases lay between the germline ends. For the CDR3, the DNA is TGCAGTGCACACATGACCAATAGCAATCAGCCCCAGCATTTT. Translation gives CSAHMTNSNQPQHF.

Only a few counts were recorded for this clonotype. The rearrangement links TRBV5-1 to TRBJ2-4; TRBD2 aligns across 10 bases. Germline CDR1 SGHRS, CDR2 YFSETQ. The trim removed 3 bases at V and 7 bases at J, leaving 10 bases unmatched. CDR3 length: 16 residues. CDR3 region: CASSYSSGGPGNIQYF. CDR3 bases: TGCGCCAGCAGCTACTCTAGCGGGGGCCCGGGGAACATTCAGTACTTC.

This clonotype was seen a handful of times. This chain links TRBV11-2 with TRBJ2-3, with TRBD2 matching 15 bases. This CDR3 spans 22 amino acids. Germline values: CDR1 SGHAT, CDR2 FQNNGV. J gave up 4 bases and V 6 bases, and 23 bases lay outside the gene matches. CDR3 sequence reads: CASSYATGTSGGFLDPPDTQYF. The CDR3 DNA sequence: TGTGCCAGCAGTTACGCTACTGGGACTAGCGGGGGGTTTTTGGATCCCCCAGATACGCAGTATTTT.

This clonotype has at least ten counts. This chain's CDR3 is CASSPQGNQETQYF. The CDR3 DNA is TGTGCCAGCAGCCCCCAGGGAAACCAAGAGACCCAGTACTTC. The rearrangement links TRBV11-2 to TRBJ2-5; maybe TRBD1 (5 bases). Germline CDR1 and CDR2: SGHAT and FQNNGV. V was trimmed by 5 bases and J by 0 bases, leaving 10 bases between them. CDR3 length equals 14 residues. The full variable domain, with the rest looked up from reference TRBV11-2 and TRBJ2-5, is EAGVAQSPRYKIIEKRQSVAFWCNPISGHATLYWYQQILGQGPKLLIQFQNNGVVDDSQLPKDRFSAERLKGVDSTLKIQPAKLEDSAVYLCASSPQGNQETQYFGPGTRLLVL.

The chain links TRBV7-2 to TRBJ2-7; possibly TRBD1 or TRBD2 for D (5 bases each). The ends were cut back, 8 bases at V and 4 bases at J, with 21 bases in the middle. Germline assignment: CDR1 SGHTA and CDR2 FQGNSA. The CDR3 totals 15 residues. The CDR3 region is CASARGDGGRYEQYF. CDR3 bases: TGTGCCAGCGCCCGAGGGGACGGTGGAAGGTACGAGCAGTACTTC.

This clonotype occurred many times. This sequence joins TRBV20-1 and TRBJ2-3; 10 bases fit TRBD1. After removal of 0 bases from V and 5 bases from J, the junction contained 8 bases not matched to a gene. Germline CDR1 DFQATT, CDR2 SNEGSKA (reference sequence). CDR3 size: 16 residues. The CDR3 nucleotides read TGCAGTGCTAGAGATCACGACAGGGGGCTTAGAGATACGCAGTATTTT. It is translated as CSARDHDRGLRDTQYF.

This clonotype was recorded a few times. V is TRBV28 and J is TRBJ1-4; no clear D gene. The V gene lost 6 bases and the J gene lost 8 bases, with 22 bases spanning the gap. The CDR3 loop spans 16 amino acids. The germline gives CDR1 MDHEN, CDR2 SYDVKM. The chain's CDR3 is CASSPAIQSSSEKLFF. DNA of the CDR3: TGTGCCAGCAGCCCAGCCATCCAATCTAGTAGCGAAAAACTGTTTTTT. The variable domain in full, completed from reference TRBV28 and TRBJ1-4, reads DVKVTQSSRYLVKRTGEKVFLECVQDMDHENMFWYRQDPGLGLRLIYFSYDVKMKEKGDIPEGYSVSREKKERFSLILESASTNQTSMYLCASSPAIQSSSEKLFFGSGTQLSVL.

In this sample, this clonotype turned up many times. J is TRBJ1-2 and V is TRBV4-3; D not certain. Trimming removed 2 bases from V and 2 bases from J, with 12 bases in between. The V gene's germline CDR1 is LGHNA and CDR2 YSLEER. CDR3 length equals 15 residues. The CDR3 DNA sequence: TGCGCCAGCAGCCAAAGAGTCTCCTCGAACTATGGCTACACCTTC. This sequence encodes CASSQRVSSNYGYTF.

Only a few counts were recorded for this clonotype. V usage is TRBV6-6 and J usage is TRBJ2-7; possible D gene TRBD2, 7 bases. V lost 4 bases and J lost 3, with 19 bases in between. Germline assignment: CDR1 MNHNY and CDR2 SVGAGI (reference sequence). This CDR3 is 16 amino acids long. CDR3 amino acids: CASSSPPGGHYYEQYF. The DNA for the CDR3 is TGTGCCAGCAGTTCCCCCCCGGGGGGCCATTACTACGAGCAGTACTTC.

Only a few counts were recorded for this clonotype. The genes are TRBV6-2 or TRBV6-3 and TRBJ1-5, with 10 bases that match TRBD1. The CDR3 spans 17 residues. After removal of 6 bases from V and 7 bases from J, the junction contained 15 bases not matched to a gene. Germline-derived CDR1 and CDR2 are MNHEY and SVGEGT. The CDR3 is CASSRYPTGGQGQPQHF. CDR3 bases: TGTGCCAGCAGCCGCTATCCGACAGGGGGCCAGGGGCAGCCCCAGCATTTT.

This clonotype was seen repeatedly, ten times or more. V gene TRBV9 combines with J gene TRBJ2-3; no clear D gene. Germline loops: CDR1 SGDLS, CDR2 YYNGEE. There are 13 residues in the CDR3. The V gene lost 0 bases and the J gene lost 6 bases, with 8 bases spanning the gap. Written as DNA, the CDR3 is TGTGCCAGCAGCGTAGGAGCCCCGGATACGCAGTATTTT. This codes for CASSVGAPDTQYF.

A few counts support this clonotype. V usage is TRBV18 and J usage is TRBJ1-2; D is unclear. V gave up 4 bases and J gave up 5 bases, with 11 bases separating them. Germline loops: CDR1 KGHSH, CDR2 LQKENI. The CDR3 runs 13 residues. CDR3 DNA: TGTGCCAGCTCACGGGGTTATCTTTATGGCTACACCTTC. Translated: CASSRGYLYGYTF.

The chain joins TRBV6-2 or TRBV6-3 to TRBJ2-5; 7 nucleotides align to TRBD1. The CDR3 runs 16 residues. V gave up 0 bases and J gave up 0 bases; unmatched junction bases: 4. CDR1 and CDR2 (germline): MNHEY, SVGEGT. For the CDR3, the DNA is TGTGCCAGCAGTTACTCACCGGGACAGTACCAAGAGACCCAGTACTTC. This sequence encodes CASSYSPGQYQETQYF.

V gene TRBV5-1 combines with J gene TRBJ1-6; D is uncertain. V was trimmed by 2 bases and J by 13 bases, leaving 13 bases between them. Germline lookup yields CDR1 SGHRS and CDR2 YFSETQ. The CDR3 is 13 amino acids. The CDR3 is CASSFDRVPPLHF. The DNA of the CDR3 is TGCGCCAGCAGCTTTGACCGCGTCCCCCCCCTCCACTTT.

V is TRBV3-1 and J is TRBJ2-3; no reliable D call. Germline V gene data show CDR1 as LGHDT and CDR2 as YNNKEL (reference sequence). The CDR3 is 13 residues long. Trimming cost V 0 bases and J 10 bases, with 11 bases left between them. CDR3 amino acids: CASSQESWHPQYF. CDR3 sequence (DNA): TGTGCCAGCAGCCAAGAAAGCTGGCATCCGCAGTATTTT.

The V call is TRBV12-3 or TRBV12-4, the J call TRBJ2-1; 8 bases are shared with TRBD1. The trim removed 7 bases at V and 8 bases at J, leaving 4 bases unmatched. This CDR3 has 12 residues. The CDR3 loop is CASKPTGDEQFF. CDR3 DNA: TGTGCCAGCAAACCGACAGGGGATGAGCAGTTCTTC.

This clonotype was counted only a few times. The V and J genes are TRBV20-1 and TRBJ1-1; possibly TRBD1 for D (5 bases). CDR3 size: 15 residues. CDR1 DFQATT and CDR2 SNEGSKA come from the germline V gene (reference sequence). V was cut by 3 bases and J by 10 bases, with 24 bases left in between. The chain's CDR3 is CSASLRGGDQTRAFF. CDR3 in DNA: TGCAGTGCTAGTTTGCGCGGGGGTGACCAGACGCGAGCTTTCTTT.

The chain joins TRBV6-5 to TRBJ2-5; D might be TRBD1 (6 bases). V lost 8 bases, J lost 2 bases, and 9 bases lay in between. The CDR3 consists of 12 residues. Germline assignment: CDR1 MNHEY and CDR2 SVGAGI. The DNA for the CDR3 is TGTGCCAGCCGGGACAAGCAAGAGACCCAGTACTTC. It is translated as CASRDKQETQYF.